The present TCR beta chain was sequenced within a study of PD-L1 blockade in urothelial cancer. Study in general: Specimens of blood held a median count of approximately 150,000 T cells.

Per patient, between 1 and 8 samples were collected at pretreatment and on-treatment time points. The CDR3 extends over 14 amino acids. Germline lookup yields CDR1 GTSNPN and CDR2 SVGIG (reference sequence). Trimming left V 3 bases short and J 1 base short, with 12 bases between. Clones were read by immunoSEQ multiplex PCR, and TCRdb kept only the in-frame ones, dropping some. The sample consists of roughly 60,000 clones, over 70% of them appearing once. The chain combines TRBV30 with TRBJ1-1; D unclear. This clonotype was obtained from a man between 65 and 79 years old with urothelial cancer. Sample: PBMCs, taken around atezolizumab (anti-PD-L1) treatment. CDR3 sequence (DNA): TGTGCCTGGAGGCCCTTCCGGGAGAACACTGAAGCTTTCTTT. It specifies CAWRPFRENTEAFF. The complete variable domain, with remaining parts taken from reference TRBV30 and TRBJ1-1, reads SQTIHQWPATLVQPVGSPLSLECTVEGTSNPNLYWYRQAAGRGLQLLFYSVGIGQISSEVPQNLSASRPQDRQFILSSKKLLLSDSGFYLCAWRPFRENTEAFFGQGTRLTVV.